These T cell receptor beta chains were read from a single sample in a study of T cells in Graves' hyperthyroidism and ophthalmopathy. TCRdb re-analysed the multiplex PCR reads in MiXCR, keeping a single row per CDR3 protein. The sample has roughly 700,000 distinct CDR3 sequences; roughly 17% are singletons. Material for sequencing was blood. The receptors were sampled from a man aged 50 to 59 with Graves' hyperthyroidism. The CDR3 runs from the conserved cysteine through the conserved F or W. Fields, in order: CDR3 DNA, CDR3 protein, clone size, J gene, D gene, V gene. D genes are given only for firm matches. Size is omitted from some rows. Given values are once, few, many or a class for expanded clones.

TGTGCCAGCTCACCGCAACTGGGCTACAATGAGCAGTTCTTC,CASSPQLGYNEQFF,NA,TRBJ2-1,NA,TRBV18
TGCAGTGCTAGCCCTACTAGCGGGAGGATGCATGAGCAGTTCTTC,CSASPTSGRMHEQFF,many,TRBJ2-1,TRBD2,TRBV20-1
TGTGCCTGGAGTGTACAGGTTGGCGCCGCTCGCTCCGAGCAGTACTTC,CAWSVQVGAARSEQYF,NA,TRBJ2-7,NA,TRBV30
TGTGCCAGCTCAGAGGACAGTCATCAGCCCCAGCATTTT,CASSEDSHQPQHF,many,TRBJ1-5,NA,TRBV18
TGTGCCAGCAGCTTACGACAGGACTACGAGCAGTACTTC,CASSLRQDYEQYF,many,TRBJ2-7,NA,TRBV3-1
TGTGCCATCAGTGAGACGACAGGGGGACAGCCCCAGCATTTT,CAISETTGGQPQHF,NA,TRBJ1-5,TRBD1,TRBV10-3
TGTGCCTGGAGTGTAGGAAAAGGGGGATCTTTTCCTAATGAGCAGTTCTTC,CAWSVGKGGSFPNEQFF,many,TRBJ2-1,NA,TRBV30
TGTGCCAGCAGCTTAGTACCTGGGTATGAGCAGTTCTTC,CASSLVPGYEQFF,many,TRBJ2-1,NA,TRBV7-8
TGTGCCAGTAGTTGGAGGGAGAACACCGGGGAGCTGTTTTTT,CASSWRENTGELFF,NA,TRBJ2-2,NA,TRBV19
TGCGCCAGCAGCGTAACAGCGTACCAAGAGACCCAGTACTTC,CASSVTAYQETQYF,few,TRBJ2-5,NA,TRBV5-1
TGCAGTGCTAGAGATGACAGGGGTGGAGAAAAACTGTTTTTT,CSARDDRGGEKLFF,many,TRBJ1-4,TRBD1,TRBV20-1
TGTGCCGCGGGGGAAGTTCACGAGCAGTACTTC,CAAGEVHEQYF,NA,TRBJ2-7,TRBD2,TRBV6-1
TGCAGCGTTGAAGGGGGTAGTTCGGACGAGCAGTACTTC,CSVEGGSSDEQYF,many,TRBJ2-7,NA,TRBV29-1
TGTGCCATCAGTGTGAAGGGGGTTAGGACTGAAGCTTTCTTT,CAISVKGVRTEAFF,many,TRBJ1-1,NA,TRBV10-3
TGTGCCAGCAGTTGGCACAGGGATGGTAACACTGAAGCTTTCTTT,CASSWHRDGNTEAFF,many,TRBJ1-1,NA,TRBV28
TGTGCCAGTAGTACAATGGACAGTGTCTATGGCTACACCTTC,CASSTMDSVYGYTF,few,TRBJ1-2,NA,TRBV19
TGTGCCTGGAGTCTAGGACTAGCGGGCGATGAGCAGTTCTTC,CAWSLGLAGDEQFF,many,TRBJ2-1,TRBD2,TRBV30
TGTGCCACCAGTGACCCAATCGGGGACCTCTATGGCTACACCTTC,CATSDPIGDLYGYTF,many,TRBJ1-2,NA,TRBV24-1
TGTGCCCCCAGGGAGAGATCGACCTACGAGCAGTACTTC,CAPRERSTYEQYF,many,TRBJ2-7,NA,TRBV2
TGTGCCAGCAGCTCCTCCGGGACAGGGTACACCGGGGAGCTGTTTTTT,CASSSSGTGYTGELFF,many,TRBJ2-2,TRBD1,TRBV13
TGTGCCTCAAGTAAGGAGCTCGGGGAGCTGTTTTTT,CASSKELGELFF,few,TRBJ2-2,NA,TRBV19
TGCAGTGCTAGAGATACGAATGAAGCTTTCTTT,CSARDTNEAFF,many,TRBJ1-1,NA,TRBV20-1
TGTGCCAGCAGTTACTCATCGGGACAGTACCCTGGGGCCAACGTCCTGACTTTC,CASSYSSGQYPGANVLTF,many,TRBJ2-6,TRBD1,TRBV6-2/TRBV6-3
TGTGCCACTTCCCCCCCGTGGGGTGGAGAGCAGTACTTC,CATSPPWGGEQYF,NA,TRBJ2-7,NA,TRBV12-3/TRBV12-4
TGTGCCAGCACCCTGGGACTAGCGGTCTACAATGAGCAGTTCTTC,CASTLGLAVYNEQFF,many,TRBJ2-1,TRBD2,TRBV12-3/TRBV12-4
TGTGCCAGCAGCTTACGGGTGGGGAATGAAAAACTGTTTTTT,CASSLRVGNEKLFF,NA,TRBJ1-4,NA,TRBV11-2
TGTGCCTGCAGCAGTCCGGGACAGGGGGTCCACAATGAGCAGTTCTTC,CACSSPGQGVHNEQFF,NA,TRBJ2-1,TRBD1,TRBV5-5
TGTGCCAGCAGAAACAGGGGAATTGGCTCCTACGAGCAGTACTTC,CASRNRGIGSYEQYF,few,TRBJ2-7,TRBD1,TRBV28
TGTGCCAGCAGCGTGGGACTAGCTGATCAGCCCCAGCATTTT,CASSVGLADQPQHF,many,TRBJ1-5,NA,TRBV9
TGTGCCAGCAGCCCTGGGAGGGAGGTTGAGACCCAGTACTTC,CASSPGREVETQYF,NA,TRBJ2-5,TRBD2,TRBV7-2
TGTGCCAGCAGTTGGAACCCCGTTTCGCGGGAGCAGTACTTC,CASSWNPVSREQYF,few,TRBJ2-7,NA,TRBV27
TGTGCCTGGAGTGTATTGGCGAATCAGCCCCAGCATTTT,CAWSVLANQPQHF,NA,TRBJ1-5,NA,TRBV30
TGTGCCAGCAGTTTTGCAGGGTACGTCTACGAGCAGTACTTC,CASSFAGYVYEQYF,NA,TRBJ2-7,NA,TRBV27
TGTGCCAGTAGACCCTGGGGCTCTGGATACACTGAAGCTTTCTTT,CASRPWGSGYTEAFF,NA,TRBJ1-1,NA,TRBV19
TGTGCCTGGACCCAGTCTAATCAGCCCCAGCATTTT,CAWTQSNQPQHF,NA,TRBJ1-5,NA,TRBV30